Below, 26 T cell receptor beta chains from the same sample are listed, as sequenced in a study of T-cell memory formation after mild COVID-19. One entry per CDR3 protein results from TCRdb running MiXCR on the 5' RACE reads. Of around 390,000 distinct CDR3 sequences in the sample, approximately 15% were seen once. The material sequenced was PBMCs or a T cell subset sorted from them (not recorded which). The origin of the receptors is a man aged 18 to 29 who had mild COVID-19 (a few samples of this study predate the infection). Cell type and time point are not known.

In nucleotides, the CDR3 is TGTGCCAGCAGTGAAGCGGGGGCCGGGGAGTATTTT. This gives the protein CASSEAGAGEYF. The chain uses TRBV2 and TRBJ2-3; weak D call: TRBD1 (6 bases). Germline CDR1 is SNHLY and CDR2 is FYNNEI. Trimming removed 0 bases from V and 13 bases from J, with 11 bases in between. This CDR3 has 12 residues.

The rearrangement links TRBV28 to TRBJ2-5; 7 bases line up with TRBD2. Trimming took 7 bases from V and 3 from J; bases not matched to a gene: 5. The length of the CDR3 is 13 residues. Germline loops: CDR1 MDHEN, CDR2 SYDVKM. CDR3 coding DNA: TGTGCCAGCAAAGAGGGGAGGGAAGAGACCCAGTACTTC. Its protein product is CASKEGREETQYF.

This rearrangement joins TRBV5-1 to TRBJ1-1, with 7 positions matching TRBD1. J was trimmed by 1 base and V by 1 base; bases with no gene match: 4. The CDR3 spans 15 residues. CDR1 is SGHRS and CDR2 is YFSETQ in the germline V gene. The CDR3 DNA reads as TGCGCCAGCAGCTTGCTCGACAGGGCGAACACTGAAGCTTTCTTT. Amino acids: CASSLLDRANTEAFF.

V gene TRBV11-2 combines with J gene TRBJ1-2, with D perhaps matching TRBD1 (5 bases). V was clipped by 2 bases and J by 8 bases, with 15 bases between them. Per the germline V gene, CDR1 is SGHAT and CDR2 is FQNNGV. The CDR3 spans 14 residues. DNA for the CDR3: TGTGCCAGCAGCTTAATCCCCGGGGAGGGGGGCTACACCTTC. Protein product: CASSLIPGEGGYTF.

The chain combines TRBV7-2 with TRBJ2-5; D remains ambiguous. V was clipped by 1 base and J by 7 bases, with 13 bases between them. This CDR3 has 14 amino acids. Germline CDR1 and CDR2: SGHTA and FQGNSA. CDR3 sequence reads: CASSLEGLVGTQYF. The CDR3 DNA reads TGTGCCAGCAGCTTAGAGGGTCTCGTCGGGACCCAGTACTTC.

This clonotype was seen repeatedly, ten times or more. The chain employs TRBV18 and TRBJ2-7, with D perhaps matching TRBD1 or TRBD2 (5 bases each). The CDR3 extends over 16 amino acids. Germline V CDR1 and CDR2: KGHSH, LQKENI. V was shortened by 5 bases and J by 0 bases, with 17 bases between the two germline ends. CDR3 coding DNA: TGTGCCAGCTCAACTCAACCAACCGGGGCCTCCTACGAGCAGTACTTC. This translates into CASSTQPTGASYEQYF. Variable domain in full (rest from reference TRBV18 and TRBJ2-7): NAGVMQNPRHLVRRRGQEARLRCSPMKGHSHVYWYRQLPEEGLKFMVYLQKENIIDESGMPKERFSAEFPKEGPSILRIQQVVRGDSAAYFCASSTQPTGASYEQYFGPGTRLTVT.

The CDR3 nucleotides are TGTGCCAGCAGCTGGGCGGGGGCCTCCTACGAGCAGTACTTC. It is translated as CASSWAGASYEQYF. The chain carries TRBV5-6 and TRBJ2-7; weak D call: TRBD2 (7 bases). Germline V CDR1 and CDR2: SGHDT, YYEEEE. This CDR3 has 14 amino acids. The V and J ends lost 3 bases and 0 bases respectively, with 10 bases between them.

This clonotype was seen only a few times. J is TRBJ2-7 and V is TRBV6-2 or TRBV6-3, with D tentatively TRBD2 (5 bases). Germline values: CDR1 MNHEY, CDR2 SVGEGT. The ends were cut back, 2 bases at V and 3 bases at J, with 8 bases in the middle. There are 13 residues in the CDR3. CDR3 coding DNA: TGTGCCAGCAGTTACGAGGGCCGCTACGAGCAGTACGTC. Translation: CASSYEGRYEQYV.

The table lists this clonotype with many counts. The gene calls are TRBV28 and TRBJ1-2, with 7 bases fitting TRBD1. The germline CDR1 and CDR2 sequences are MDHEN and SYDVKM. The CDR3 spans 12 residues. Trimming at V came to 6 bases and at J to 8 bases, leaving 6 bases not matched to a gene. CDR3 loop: CASSIPGQGYTF. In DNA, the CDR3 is TGTGCCAGCAGCATTCCGGGACAGGGCTACACCTTC.

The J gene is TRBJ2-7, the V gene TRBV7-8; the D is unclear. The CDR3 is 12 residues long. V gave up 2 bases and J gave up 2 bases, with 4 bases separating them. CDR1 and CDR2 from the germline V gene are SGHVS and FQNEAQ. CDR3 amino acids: CASSLFPYEQYF. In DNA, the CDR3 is TGTGCCAGCAGCTTATTCCCCTACGAGCAGTACTTC.

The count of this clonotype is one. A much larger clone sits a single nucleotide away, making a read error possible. CDR3 bases: TGTGCCAGCAGTTACTCGACAGGGTGCTTGGGCACTGAAGCTTTCTTT. Protein sequence: CASSYSTGCLGTEAFF. This chain joins TRBV6-6 and TRBJ1-1; 7 bases are shared with TRBD1. The germline gives CDR1 MNHNY, CDR2 SVGAGI (reference sequence). The CDR3 is made up of 16 amino acids. V trimming: 0 bases; J trimming: 4 bases; junction bases outside the gene matches: 8.

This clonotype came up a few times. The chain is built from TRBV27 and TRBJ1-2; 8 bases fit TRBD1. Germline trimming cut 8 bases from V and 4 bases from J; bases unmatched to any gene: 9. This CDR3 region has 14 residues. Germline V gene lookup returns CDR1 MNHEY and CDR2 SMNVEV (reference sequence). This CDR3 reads CASGSGGWGYGYTF. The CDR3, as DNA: TGTGCCAGCGGGTCAGGGGGCTGGGGCTATGGCTACACCTTC.

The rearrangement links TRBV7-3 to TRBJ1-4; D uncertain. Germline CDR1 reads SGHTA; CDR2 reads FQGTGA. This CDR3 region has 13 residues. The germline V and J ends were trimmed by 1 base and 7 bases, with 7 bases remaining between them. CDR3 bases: TGTGCCAGCAGCTTAAGAGGCGGTGAAAAACTGTTTTTT. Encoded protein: CASSLRGGEKLFF.

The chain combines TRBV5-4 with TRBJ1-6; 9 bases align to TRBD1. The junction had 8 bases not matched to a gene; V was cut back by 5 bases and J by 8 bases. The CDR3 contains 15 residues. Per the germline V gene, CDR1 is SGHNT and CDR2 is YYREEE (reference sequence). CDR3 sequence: CASRSTGGADSPLHF. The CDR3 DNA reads TGTGCCAGCAGGTCGACAGGGGGAGCGGATTCACCCCTCCACTTT.

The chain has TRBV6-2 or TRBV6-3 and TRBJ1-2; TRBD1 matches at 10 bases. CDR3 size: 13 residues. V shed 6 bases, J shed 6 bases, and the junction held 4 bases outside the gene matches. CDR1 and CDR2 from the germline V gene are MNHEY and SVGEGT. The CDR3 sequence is CASSRTGGDGYTF. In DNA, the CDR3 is TGTGCCAGCAGCCGGACAGGGGGGGATGGCTACACCTTC.

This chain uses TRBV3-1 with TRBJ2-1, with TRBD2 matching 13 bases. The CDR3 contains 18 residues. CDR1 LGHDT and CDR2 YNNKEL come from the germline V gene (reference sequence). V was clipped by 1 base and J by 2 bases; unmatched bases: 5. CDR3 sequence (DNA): TGTGCCAGCAGCCAAGGACTAGCGGGGGGTAGCACCTACAATGAGCAGTTCTTC. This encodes CASSQGLAGGSTYNEQFF.

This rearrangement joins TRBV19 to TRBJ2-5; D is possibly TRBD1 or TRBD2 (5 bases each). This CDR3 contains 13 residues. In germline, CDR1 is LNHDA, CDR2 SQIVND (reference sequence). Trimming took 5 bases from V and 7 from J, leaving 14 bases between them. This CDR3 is CASSPSGTRTQYF. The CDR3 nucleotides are TGTGCCAGTAGTCCTTCCGGGACGAGGACCCAGTACTTC.

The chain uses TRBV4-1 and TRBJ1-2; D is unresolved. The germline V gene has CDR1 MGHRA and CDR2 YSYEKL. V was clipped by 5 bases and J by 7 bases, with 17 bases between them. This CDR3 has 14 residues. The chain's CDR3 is CASSGNWTVGGYTF. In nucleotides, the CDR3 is TGCGCCAGCAGCGGGAACTGGACCGTGGGTGGCTACACCTTC.

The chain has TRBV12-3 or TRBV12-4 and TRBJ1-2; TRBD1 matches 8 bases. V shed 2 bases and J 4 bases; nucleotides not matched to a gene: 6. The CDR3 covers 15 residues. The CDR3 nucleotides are TGTGCCAGCAGTTTACTTACAGGGGGGATCTATGGCTACACCTTC. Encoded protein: CASSLLTGGIYGYTF.

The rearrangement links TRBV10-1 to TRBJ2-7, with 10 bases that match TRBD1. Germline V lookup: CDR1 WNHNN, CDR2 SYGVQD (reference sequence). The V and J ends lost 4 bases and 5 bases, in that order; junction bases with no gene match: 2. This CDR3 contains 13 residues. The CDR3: CASSGQGANEQYF. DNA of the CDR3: TGCGCCAGCAGTGGACAGGGGGCCAACGAGCAGTACTTC.

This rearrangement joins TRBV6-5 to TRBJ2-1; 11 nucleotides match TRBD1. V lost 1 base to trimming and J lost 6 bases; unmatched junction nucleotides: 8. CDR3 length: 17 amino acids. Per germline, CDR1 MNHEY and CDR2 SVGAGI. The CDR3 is CASSYCTLGTGGNEQFF. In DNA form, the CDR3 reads TGTGCCAGCAGTTACTGTACCCTAGGGACAGGGGGCAATGAGCAGTTCTTC.

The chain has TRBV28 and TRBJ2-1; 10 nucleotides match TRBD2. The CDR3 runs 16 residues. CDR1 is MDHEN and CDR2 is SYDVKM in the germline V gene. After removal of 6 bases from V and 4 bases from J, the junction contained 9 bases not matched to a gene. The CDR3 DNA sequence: TGTGCCAGCAGCCTTGTAGCGGGGGGTTATTACAATGAGCAGTTCTTC. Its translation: CASSLVAGGYYNEQFF.

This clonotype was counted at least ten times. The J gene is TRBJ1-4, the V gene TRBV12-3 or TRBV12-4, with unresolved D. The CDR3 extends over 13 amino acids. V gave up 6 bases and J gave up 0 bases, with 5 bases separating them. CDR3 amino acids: CASRVSTNEKLFF. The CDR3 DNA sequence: TGTGCCAGCAGGGTGTCAACTAATGAAAAACTGTTTTTT.

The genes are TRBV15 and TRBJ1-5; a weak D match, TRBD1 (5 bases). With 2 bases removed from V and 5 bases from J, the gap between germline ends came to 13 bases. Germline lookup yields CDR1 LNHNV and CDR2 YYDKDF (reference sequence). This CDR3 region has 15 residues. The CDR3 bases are TGTGCCACCAGCAGATCGAAGGGGCTTGATCAGCCCCAGCATTTT. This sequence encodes CATSRSKGLDQPQHF.

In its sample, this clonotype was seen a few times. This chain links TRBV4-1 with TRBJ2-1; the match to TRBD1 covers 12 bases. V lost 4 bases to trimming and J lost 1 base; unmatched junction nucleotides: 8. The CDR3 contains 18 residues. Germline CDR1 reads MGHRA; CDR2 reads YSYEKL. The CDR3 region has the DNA TGCGCCAGCAGCCTCCGGGACAGGGGGCTCGGGTCCTACAATGAGCAGTTCTTC. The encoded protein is CASSLRDRGLGSYNEQFF.

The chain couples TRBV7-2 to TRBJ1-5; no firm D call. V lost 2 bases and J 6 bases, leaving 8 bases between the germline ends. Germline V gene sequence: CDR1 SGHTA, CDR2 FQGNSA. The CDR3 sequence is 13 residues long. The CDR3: CASSLSLVQPQHF. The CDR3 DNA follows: TGTGCCAGCAGCTTAAGCCTGGTTCAGCCCCAGCATTTT.